This section outlines one T cell receptor (beta chain) sequence together with its context. Its target is not known. In the PCR, 60 Vbeta and 13 Jbeta primers were used. Method: immunoSEQ multiplex PCR; TCRdb's copy keeps in-frame clones and lacks some. The data contain over 60,000 clones, roughly 65% of them singletons. Trimming removed 6 bases from V and 0 bases from J, with 8 bases in between. This CDR3 is built from 13 residues. Germline V gene sequence: CDR1 MDHEN, CDR2 SYDVKM. The sample comes from a study of cytomegalovirus exposure and HLA in healthy donors. Study-level results: Later work found most CMV-associated TCR beta chains apparently HLA-restricted.

This sequence was found in a male donor in good health and CMV-seropositive. The specimen sequenced was PBMCs. The J gene is TRBJ1-1, the V gene TRBV28; D possibly corresponds to TRBD1 (5 bases). The CDR3 sequence is CASSPTVNTEAFF. The CDR3 DNA follows: TGTGCCAGCAGCCCGACAGTGAACACTGAAGCTTTCTTT. Drawing the rest from reference TRBV28 and TRBJ1-1, the complete variable domain is DVKVTQSSRYLVKRTGEKVFLECVQDMDHENMFWYRQDPGLGLRLIYFSYDVKMKEKGDIPEGYSVSREKKERFSLILESASTNQTSMYLCASSPTVNTEAFFGQGTRLTVV.